Listed below are T cell receptor beta chains from one sample, sequenced in a study of cytomegalovirus exposure and HLA in healthy donors. Sequenced by immunoSEQ multiplex PCR; TCRdb stores in-frame clones only, minus some. The sample has some 100,000 clones, about 80% seen once. What was sequenced was PBMCs. The source of these receptors is a woman in her thirties or forties in good health and CMV-seropositive. CDR3s include the opening cysteine and the closing phenylalanine or tryptophan. A D gene is named only where the DNA matches it firmly. Where a row states a size, it is once, few, many or the class of an expanded clone; other rows omit it.

clone size | J gene | V gene | D gene | CDR3 DNA | CDR3 protein
NA | TRBJ2-5 | TRBV4-3 | NA | TGCGCCAGCAGCCCAGAAGACTCCCCCCGGGAGACCCAGTACTTC | CASSPEDSPRETQYF
once | TRBJ1-2 | TRBV4-1 | NA | TGCGCCAGCAGCCAAAGGTCAGGCGACCTCAACTATGGCTACACCTTC | CASSQRSGDLNYGYTF
few | TRBJ1-1 | TRBV19 | NA | TGTGCCAGTAGTGTGCTCGGGAAAGCTTTCTTT | CASSVLGKAFF
few | TRBJ2-2 | TRBV7-2 | TRBD1 | TGTGCCAGCAGACCTCAGGGGGCCCCGGGGGAGCTGTTTTTT | CASRPQGAPGELFF
NA | TRBJ1-1 | TRBV10-3 | TRBD1 | TGTGCCATCAGTGAGTCCGAGGGGGCGAGGGGAACTGAAGCTTTCTTT | CAISESEGARGTEAFF
NA | TRBJ1-2 | TRBV5-6 | NA | TGTGCCAGCAGCTTGGTTGCCGTCAGGATGTATGGCTACACCTTC | CASSLVAVRMYGYTF
NA | TRBJ2-5 | TRBV6-5 | TRBD1 | TGTGCCAGCAGCCGGACAGGGCGCCAAGAGACCCAGTACTTC | CASSRTGRQETQYF
NA | TRBJ2-7 | TRBV7-2 | TRBD2 | TGTGCCAGCAGCCCCGCGACGGGGGGGTTCTACGAGCAGTACTTC | CASSPATGGFYEQYF
NA | TRBJ1-2 | TRBV29-1 | NA | TGCAGCGTTGTAGGCAGGGGATATGGCTACACCTTC | CSVVGRGYGYTF
NA | TRBJ1-4 | TRBV5-1 | NA | TGCGCCAGCAGCTTGGGTGGGGGCACTAATGAAAAACTGTTTTTT | CASSLGGGTNEKLFF
NA | TRBJ2-3 | TRBV5-4 | NA | TGTGCCAGCAGCCCGGACTACCGCACAGATACGCAGTATTTT | CASSPDYRTDTQYF
NA | TRBJ1-1 | TRBV19 | TRBD1 | TGTGCCAGTAGTATTGTAGGACAGGGGGGGAACACTGAAGCTTTCTTT | CASSIVGQGGNTEAFF
NA | TRBJ1-2 | TRBV2 | TRBD1 | TGTGCCAGCAGTGGGACAGGGGGCCGGGGCTACACCTTC | CASSGTGGRGYTF
NA | TRBJ1-4 | TRBV6-1 | TRBD1 | TGTGCCAGCAGCCAGGGGGCAGCTAATGAAAAACTGTTTTTT | CASSQGAANEKLFF
NA | TRBJ2-1 | TRBV7-6 | NA | TGTGCCAGCAGCTTACGGGACAATGAGCAGTTCTTC | CASSLRDNEQFF
NA | TRBJ1-5 | TRBV5-1 | NA | TGCGCCAGCAGCTTGGGGGCCGGCGGGGCCGGAGGCAATCAGCCCCAGCATTTT | CASSLGAGGAGGNQPQHF
NA | TRBJ1-1 | TRBV29-1 | NA | TGCAGCGTTGGAGGGGGATGGACTGAAGCTTTCTTT | CSVGGGWTEAFF
few | TRBJ2-1 | TRBV4-2 | TRBD1 | TGTGCCAGCAGCCAGCCGGCGGGACAGGCCCTCGAGCAGTTCTTC | CASSQPAGQALEQFF
NA | TRBJ2-7 | TRBV4-1 | TRBD2 | TGCGCCAGCAGCCAAGGTCGCGCGCGGGGGGCCTACGAGCAGTACTTC | CASSQGRARGAYEQYF
few | TRBJ2-7 | TRBV10-1 | NA | TGCGCCAGCAGTGCCGGTTACGAGCAGTACTTC | CASSAGYEQYF
once | TRBJ2-7 | TRBV5-1 | TRBD1 | TGCGCCAGCAGCCCGGACAGGGGCGGCACCAACTACGAGCAGTACTTC | CASSPDRGGTNYEQYF
NA | TRBJ1-2 | TRBV27 | NA | TGTGCCAGCAGTTCAGGGGACCCTCCCTATGGCTACACCTTC | CASSSGDPPYGYTF
NA | TRBJ2-1 | TRBV6-5 | TRBD1 | TGTGCCAGCAGTTCAGGGGGCCTCTCCTACAATGAGCAGTTCTTC | CASSSGGLSYNEQFF
NA | TRBJ1-1 | TRBV30 | TRBD1 | TGTGCCTGGAGTCACAGGGGACAGGGGTCGGCTGAAGCTTTCTTT | CAWSHRGQGSAEAFF
once | TRBJ2-1 | TRBV19 | TRBD2 | TGTGCCAGTAGTCCAACTAGCGATGAGCAGTTCTTC | CASSPTSDEQFF
once | TRBJ2-7 | TRBV7-9 | NA | TGTGCCAGCAGCTTAGAGGGCAGGGGATCCGAGCAGTACTTC | CASSLEGRGSEQYF
NA | TRBJ2-1 | TRBV4-2 | NA | TGTGCCAGCGGGGGGGCTTACAATGAGCAGTTCTTC | CASGGAYNEQFF
NA | TRBJ2-7 | TRBV7-8 | TRBD2 | TGTGCCAGCAGCTTAGCGGGACTAGCGGGGGGGCACGAGCAGTACTTC | CASSLAGLAGGHEQYF
NA | TRBJ1-6 | TRBV9 | NA | TGTGCCAGCAGCCCCGTCTCCCTCAGGGCTTCACCCCTCCACTTT | CASSPVSLRASPLHF
NA | TRBJ2-2 | TRBV6-1 | TRBD2 | TGTGCCAGCAGTGAGCAGGTAGCGGGGGCTTCCACCGGGGAGCTGTTTTTT | CASSEQVAGASTGELFF
NA | TRBJ2-1 | TRBV9 | NA | TGTGCCAGCAGCGTACAGGGTTATGAGCAGTTCTTC | CASSVQGYEQFF
NA | TRBJ1-4 | TRBV4-1 | TRBD1 | TGCGCCAGCAGCCGAGTACAGGGGAGCTCTGTAAAACTGTTTTTT | CASSRVQGSSVKLFF
once | TRBJ1-1 | TRBV5-4 | NA | TGTGCCAGCAGCTTGGCTGGATCCCAGGACACTGAAGCTTTCTTT | CASSLAGSQDTEAFF
few | TRBJ2-7 | TRBV18 | TRBD2 | TGTGCCAGCTCACCGACACCCGGGACTAGCGTTCGGTCCTACGAGCAGTACTTC | CASSPTPGTSVRSYEQYF
NA | TRBJ1-5 | TRBV2 | NA | TGTGCCAGCAGTGACAGGACATCCCCCAATCAGCCCCAGCATTTT | CASSDRTSPNQPQHF
NA | TRBJ1-6 | TRBV27 | NA | TGTGCCAGCAGATTTAGGACAGCTTATTCACCCCTCCACTTT | CASRFRTAYSPLHF
NA | TRBJ2-3 | TRBV6-5 | TRBD1 | TGTGCCAGCAGTTTAAGAATCCAGGGGGCCGCAGATACGCAGTATTTT | CASSLRIQGAADTQYF
NA | TRBJ2-3 | TRBV11-2 | NA | TGTGCCAGCAGCTCCAGGGTGGCGGGGGCCTTGGGTGATACGCAGTATTTT | CASSSRVAGALGDTQYF
NA | TRBJ1-6 | TRBV7-8 | NA | TGTGCCAGCAGCTTACAACACAATTCACCCCTCCACTTT | CASSLQHNSPLHF
once | TRBJ1-2 | TRBV10-3 | NA | TGTGCCATCAGACTCGCGGCGGGCTATGGCTACACCTTC | CAIRLAAGYGYTF
NA | TRBJ1-5 | TRBV19 | NA | TGTGCCAGTAGTATTTCGAGTTATAGCAATCAGCCCCAGCATTTT | CASSISSYSNQPQHF
NA | TRBJ2-1 | TRBV30 | NA | TGTGCCTTGACAGGCCCGTGGTACAATGAGCAGTTCTTC | CALTGPWYNEQFF
NA | TRBJ2-7 | TRBV6-5 | TRBD1 | TGTGCCAGCAGTTACGGCCGGACAGGCTACTACGAGCAGTACTTC | CASSYGRTGYYEQYF
few | TRBJ1-1 | TRBV6-1 | NA | TGTGCCAGCAGTCTTTACGGGATTTTCACTGAAGCTTTCTTT | CASSLYGIFTEAFF
medium-sized | TRBJ1-6 | TRBV6-5 | NA | TGTGCCAGTCACCAGGGTGCTAATTCACCCCTCCACTTT | CASHQGANSPLHF
NA | TRBJ2-5 | TRBV5-1 | TRBD2 | TGCGCCAGCAGCGGAGGGACTATGGGGACCCAGTACTTC | CASSGGTMGTQYF
few | TRBJ2-1 | TRBV29-1 | NA | TGCAGCGCCTCCGTAACTATTGAGCAGTTCTTC | CSASVTIEQFF
NA | TRBJ2-7 | TRBV6-5 | TRBD1 | TGTGCCAGCAGCCGACAGGGGGGAAGCTACGAGCAGTACTTC | CASSRQGGSYEQYF
few | TRBJ1-2 | TRBV5-1 | NA | TGCGCCAGCAGCTTAGAATACCGTAAATCAAGGGGAAACTATGGCTACACCTTC | CASSLEYRKSRGNYGYTF
NA | TRBJ2-7 | TRBV10-3 | TRBD1 | TGTGCCATCGGACAGGGGATTGGCGAGCAGTACTTC | CAIGQGIGEQYF
NA | TRBJ1-5 | TRBV5-4 | TRBD1 | TGTGCCAGCAGCTTGGGGGGACAGGGTGGTACAGCCCAGCATTTT | CASSLGGQGGTAQHF
NA | TRBJ2-5 | TRBV2 | TRBD1 | TGTGCCAGCTCTCGGGACAGGGGAGGAGAGACCCAGTACTTC | CASSRDRGGETQYF
NA | TRBJ2-5 | TRBV7-3 | TRBD2 | TGTGCCAGCAGCCCCGGGGGGAAAGAGACCCAGTACTTC | CASSPGGKETQYF
once | TRBJ1-4 | TRBV7-9 | TRBD1 | TGTGCCAGCAGCGGGACAGGGCAAGGAGAAAAACTGTTTTTT | CASSGTGQGEKLFF